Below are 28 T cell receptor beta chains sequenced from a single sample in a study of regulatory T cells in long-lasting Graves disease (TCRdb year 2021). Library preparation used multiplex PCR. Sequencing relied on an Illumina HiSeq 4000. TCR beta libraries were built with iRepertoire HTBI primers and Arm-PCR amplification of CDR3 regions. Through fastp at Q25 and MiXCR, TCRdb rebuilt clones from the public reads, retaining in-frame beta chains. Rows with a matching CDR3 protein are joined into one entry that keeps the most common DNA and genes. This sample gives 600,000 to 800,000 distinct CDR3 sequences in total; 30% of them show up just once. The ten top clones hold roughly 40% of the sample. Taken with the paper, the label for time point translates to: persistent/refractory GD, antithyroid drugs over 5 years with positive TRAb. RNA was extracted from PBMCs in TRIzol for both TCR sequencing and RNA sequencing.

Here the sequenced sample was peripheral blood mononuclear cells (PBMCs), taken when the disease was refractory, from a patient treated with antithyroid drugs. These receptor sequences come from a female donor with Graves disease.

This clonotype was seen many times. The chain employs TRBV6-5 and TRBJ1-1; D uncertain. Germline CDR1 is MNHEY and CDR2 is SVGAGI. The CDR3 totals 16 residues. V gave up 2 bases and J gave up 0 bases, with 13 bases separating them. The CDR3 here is CASSYEWARMNTEAFF. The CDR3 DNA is TGTGCCAGCAGTTACGAGTGGGCACGAATGAACACTGAAGCTTTCTTT.

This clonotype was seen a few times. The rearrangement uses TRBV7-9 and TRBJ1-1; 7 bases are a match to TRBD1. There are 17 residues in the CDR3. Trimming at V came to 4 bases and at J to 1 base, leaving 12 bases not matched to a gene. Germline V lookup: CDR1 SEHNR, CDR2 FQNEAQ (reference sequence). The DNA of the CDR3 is TGTGCCAGCAGCTCCCCCGGGACAGCGAACCGGAACACTGAAGCTTTCTTT. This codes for CASSSPGTANRNTEAFF.

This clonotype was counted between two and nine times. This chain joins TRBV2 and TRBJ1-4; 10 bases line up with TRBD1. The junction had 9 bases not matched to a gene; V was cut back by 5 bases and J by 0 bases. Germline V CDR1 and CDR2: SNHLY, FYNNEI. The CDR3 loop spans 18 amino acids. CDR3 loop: CASSSGTGAPATNEKLFF. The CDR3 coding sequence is TGTGCCAGCAGTTCCGGGACAGGGGCACCTGCAACTAATGAAAAACTGTTTTTT.

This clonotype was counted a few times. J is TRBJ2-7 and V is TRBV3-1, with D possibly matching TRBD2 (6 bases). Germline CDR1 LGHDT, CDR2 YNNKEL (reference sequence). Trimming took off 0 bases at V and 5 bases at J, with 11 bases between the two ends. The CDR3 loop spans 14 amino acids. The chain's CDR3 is CASSQDTGVDEQYF. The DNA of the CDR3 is TGTGCCAGCAGCCAAGATACGGGAGTGGACGAGCAGTACTTC.

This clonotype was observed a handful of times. For the CDR3, the DNA is TGTGCCAGCAGAGCCGGACTAGCGGCGAACACCGGGGAGCTGTTTTTT. This codes for CASRAGLAANTGELFF. The chain has TRBV2 and TRBJ2-2; TRBD2 matches at 10 bases. Unmatched junction bases numbered 4, after V lost 6 bases and J lost 0 bases. Germline V gene sequence: CDR1 SNHLY, CDR2 FYNNEI. This CDR3 contains 16 residues.

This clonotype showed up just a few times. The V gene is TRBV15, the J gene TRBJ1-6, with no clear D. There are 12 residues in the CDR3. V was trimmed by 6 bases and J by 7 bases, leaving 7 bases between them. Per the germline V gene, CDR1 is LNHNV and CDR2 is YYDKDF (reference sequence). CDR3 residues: CATRTENSPLHF. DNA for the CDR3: TGTGCCACCAGAACAGAAAATTCACCCCTCCACTTT.

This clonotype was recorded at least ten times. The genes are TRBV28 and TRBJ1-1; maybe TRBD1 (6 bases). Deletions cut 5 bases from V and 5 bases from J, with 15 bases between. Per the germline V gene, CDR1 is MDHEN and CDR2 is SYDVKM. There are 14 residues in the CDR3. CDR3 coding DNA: TGTGCCAGCAGTCCGCAACAGGGAGGTACTGAAGCTTTCTTT. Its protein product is CASSPQQGGTEAFF.

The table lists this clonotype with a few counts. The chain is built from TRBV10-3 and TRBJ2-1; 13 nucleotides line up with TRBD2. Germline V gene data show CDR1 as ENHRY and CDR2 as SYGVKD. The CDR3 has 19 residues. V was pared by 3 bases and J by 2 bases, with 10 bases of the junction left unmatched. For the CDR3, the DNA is TGTGCCATCAGTGAAGCCCTTGACGGACTAGCGGGAGCCTACAATGAGCAGTTCTTC. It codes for CAISEALDGLAGAYNEQFF.

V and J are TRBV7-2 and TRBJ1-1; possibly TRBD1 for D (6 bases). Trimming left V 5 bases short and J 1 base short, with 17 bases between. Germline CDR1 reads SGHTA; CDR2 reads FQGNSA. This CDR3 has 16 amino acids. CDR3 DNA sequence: TGTGCCAGCAGCCTACTAGCCAGGGGCGGGAACACTGAAGCTTTCTTT. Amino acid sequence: CASSLLARGGNTEAFF.

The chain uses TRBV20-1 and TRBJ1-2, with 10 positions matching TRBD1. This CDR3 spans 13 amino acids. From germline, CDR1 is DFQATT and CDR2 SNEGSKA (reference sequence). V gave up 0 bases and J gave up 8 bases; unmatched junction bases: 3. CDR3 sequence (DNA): TGCAGTGCTAGAGAGGGACAGGGGAGAGGCTACACCTTC. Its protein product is CSAREGQGRGYTF.

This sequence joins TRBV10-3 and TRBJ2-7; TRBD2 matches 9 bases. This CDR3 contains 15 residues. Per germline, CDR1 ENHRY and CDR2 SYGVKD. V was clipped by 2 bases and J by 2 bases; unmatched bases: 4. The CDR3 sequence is CAISELAGRAYEQYF. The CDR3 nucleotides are TGTGCCATCAGTGAGCTAGCGGGGCGGGCCTACGAGCAGTACTTC.

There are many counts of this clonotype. CDR3 coding DNA: TGTGCCAGCAGTGGGGGGACAGGGGTGAATTCACCCCTCCACTTT. It is translated as CASSGGTGVNSPLHF. This chain connects TRBV6-1 to TRBJ1-6; TRBD1 agrees at 10 bases. CDR1 and CDR2 from the germline V gene are MNHNS and SASEGT. V gave up 4 bases and J gave up 7 bases; unmatched junction bases: 4. This CDR3 has 15 residues.

CDR3 nucleotides: TGTGCCAGCAGTTTTCCACAGGGTTTTACCTACGAGCAGTACTTC. Amino acid sequence: CASSFPQGFTYEQYF. The chain recombines TRBV28 with TRBJ2-7; the D gene is possibly TRBD1 (6 bases). The CDR3 length is 15 residues. V gave up 3 bases and J gave up 2 bases, with 14 bases separating them. The germline V gene encodes CDR1 MDHEN and CDR2 SYDVKM. Full variable domain (outside the CDR3, taken from reference TRBV28 and TRBJ2-7): DVKVTQSSRYLVKRTGEKVFLECVQDMDHENMFWYRQDPGLGLRLIYFSYDVKMKEKGDIPEGYSVSREKKERFSLILESASTNQTSMYLCASSFPQGFTYEQYFGPGTRLTVT.

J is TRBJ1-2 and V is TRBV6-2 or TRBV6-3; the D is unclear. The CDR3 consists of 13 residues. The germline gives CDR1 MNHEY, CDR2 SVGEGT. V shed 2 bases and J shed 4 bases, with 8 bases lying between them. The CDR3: CASSYRDLYGYTF. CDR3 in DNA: TGTGCCAGCAGTTACCGGGATCTCTATGGCTACACCTTC.

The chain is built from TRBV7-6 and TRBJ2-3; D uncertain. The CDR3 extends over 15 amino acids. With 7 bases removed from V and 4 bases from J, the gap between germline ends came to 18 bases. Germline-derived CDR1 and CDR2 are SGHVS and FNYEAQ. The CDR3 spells CASISMTEEADTQYF. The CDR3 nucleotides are TGTGCCAGCATCTCTATGACGGAAGAAGCAGATACGCAGTATTTT.

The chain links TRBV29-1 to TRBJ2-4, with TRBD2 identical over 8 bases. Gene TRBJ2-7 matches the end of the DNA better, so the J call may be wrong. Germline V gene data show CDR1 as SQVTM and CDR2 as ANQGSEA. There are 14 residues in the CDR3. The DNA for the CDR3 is TGCAGCGTTGAAAGCGGGACTAGTACCTACGAGCAGTACTTC. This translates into CSVESGTSTYEQYF.

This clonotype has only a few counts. CDR3 nucleotides: TGTGCCAGCAGCACCACCAACAGGGTTTCAGGGGAAAAACTGTTTTTT. Its translation: CASSTTNRVSGEKLFF. The chain has TRBV7-2 and TRBJ1-4; possible D gene TRBD1, 6 bases. The germline CDR1 and CDR2 sequences are SGHTA and FQGNSA. With 5 bases removed from V and 8 bases from J, the gap between germline ends came to 21 bases. The CDR3 runs 16 residues.

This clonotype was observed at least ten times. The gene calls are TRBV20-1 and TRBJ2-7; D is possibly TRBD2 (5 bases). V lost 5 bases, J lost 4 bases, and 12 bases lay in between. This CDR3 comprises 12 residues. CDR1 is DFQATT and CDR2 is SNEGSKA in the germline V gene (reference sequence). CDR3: CSAAGNQYEQYF. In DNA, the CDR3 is TGCAGTGCTGCCGGGAATCAGTACGAGCAGTACTTC.

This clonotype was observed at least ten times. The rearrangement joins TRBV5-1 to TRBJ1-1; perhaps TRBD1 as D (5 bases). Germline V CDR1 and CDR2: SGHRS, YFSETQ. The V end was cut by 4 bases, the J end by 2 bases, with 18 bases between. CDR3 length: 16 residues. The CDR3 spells CASSVAGDSANTEAFF. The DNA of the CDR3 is TGCGCCAGCAGCGTAGCCGGGGACTCCGCTAACACTGAAGCTTTCTTT.

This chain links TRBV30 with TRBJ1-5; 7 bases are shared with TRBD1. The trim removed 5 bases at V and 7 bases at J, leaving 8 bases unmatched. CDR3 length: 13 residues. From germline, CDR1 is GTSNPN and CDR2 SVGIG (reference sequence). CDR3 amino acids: CAWGQGGGQPQHF. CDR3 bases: TGTGCCTGGGGTCAGGGGGGGGGGCAGCCCCAGCATTTT.

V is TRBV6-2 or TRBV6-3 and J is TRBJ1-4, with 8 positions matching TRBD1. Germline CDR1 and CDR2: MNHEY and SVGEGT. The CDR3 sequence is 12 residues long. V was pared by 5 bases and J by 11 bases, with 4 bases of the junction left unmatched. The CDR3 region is CASSRTGNKLFF. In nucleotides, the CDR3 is TGTGCCAGCAGTCGGACAGGGAATAAACTGTTTTTT.

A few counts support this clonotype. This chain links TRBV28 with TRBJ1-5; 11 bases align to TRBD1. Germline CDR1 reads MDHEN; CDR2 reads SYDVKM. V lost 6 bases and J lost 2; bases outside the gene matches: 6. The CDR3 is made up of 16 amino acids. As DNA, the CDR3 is TGTGCCAGCAGCCGGACAGGGGGCATAGGCAATCAGCCCCAGCATTTT. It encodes CASSRTGGIGNQPQHF.

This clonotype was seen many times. This CDR3 reads CASSFDRERGETQYF. In DNA, the CDR3 is TGTGCCAGCAGCTTTGACAGGGAGAGGGGAGAGACCCAGTACTTC. The chain links TRBV11-2 to TRBJ2-5; 7 bases map to TRBD1. V lost 3 bases to trimming and J lost 4 bases; unmatched junction nucleotides: 8. Germline values: CDR1 SGHAT, CDR2 FQNNGV. The CDR3 contains 15 residues.

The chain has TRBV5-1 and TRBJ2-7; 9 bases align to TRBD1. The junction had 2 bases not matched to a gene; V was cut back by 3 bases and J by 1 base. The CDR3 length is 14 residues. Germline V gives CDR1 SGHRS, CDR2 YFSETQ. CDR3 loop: CASSWGTGSYEQYF. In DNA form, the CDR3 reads TGCGCCAGCAGCTGGGGGACAGGGTCCTACGAGCAGTACTTC.

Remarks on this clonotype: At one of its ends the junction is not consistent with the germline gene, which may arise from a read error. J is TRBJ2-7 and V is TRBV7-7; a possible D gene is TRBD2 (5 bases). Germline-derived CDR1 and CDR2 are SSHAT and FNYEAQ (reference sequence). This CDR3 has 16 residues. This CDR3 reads CASTGRVFHGRYEQYF. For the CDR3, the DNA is TGTGCTAGCACCGGGCGGGTATTTCACGGAAGATACGAGCAGTACTTC.

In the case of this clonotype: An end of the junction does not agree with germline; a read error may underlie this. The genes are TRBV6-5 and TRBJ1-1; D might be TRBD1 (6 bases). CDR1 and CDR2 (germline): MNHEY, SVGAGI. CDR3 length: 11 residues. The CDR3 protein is CASSYPDRTLF. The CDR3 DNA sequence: TGTGCCAGCAGTTACCCCGACAGGACGCTCTTT.

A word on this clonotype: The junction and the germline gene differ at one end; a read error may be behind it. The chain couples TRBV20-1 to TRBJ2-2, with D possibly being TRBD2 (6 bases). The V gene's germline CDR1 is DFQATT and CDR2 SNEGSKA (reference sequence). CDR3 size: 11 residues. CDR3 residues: CSVENTGGLFF. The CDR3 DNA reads TGCAGTGTGGAAAACACCGGGGGGCTGTTTTTT.

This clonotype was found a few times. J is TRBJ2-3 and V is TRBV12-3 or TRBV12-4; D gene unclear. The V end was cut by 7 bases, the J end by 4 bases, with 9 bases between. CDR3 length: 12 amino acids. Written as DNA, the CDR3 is TGTGCCAGCACCCTTGGCGCAGATACGCAGTATTTT. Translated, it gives CASTLGADTQYF.